Each of the 32 T cell receptor beta chains below was sequenced from the same sample in a study of cytomegalovirus exposure and HLA in healthy donors (dated by TCRdb to 2016 to 2017). The library was obtained by the immunoSEQ multiplex PCR assay. For the multiplex PCR, a mixture combining 60 forward primers for TCR Vbeta segments and 13 reverse primers for TCR Jbeta segments was used. TCRdb provides this immuneACCESS table in a form limited to in-frame rearrangements. Some clones are lacking; in checked studies, under half of them reflect an unresolved V gene, and why the rest are absent is not known. The sample records around 99,000 clones, under 85% of which are singletons. The top ten clonotypes cover approximately 8% of the sample. Sequenced: PBMCs. The receptors come from a man aged 40-49 years in good health and CMV-seronegative.

This chain connects TRBV6-5 to TRBJ2-3, with 13 bases that match TRBD2. Germline CDR1 reads MNHEY; CDR2 reads SVGAGI. The V gene end was trimmed by 5 bases and the J gene end by 2 bases; junction bases not matched to a gene: 1. The CDR3 is 15 residues long. CDR3: CASSGLAGATDTQYF. The CDR3 DNA sequence: TGTGCCAGCAGTGGACTAGCGGGGGCCACAGATACGCAGTATTTT.

This chain joins TRBV29-1 and TRBJ1-2; possibly TRBD1 for D (5 bases). V was clipped by 6 bases and J by 10 bases, with 21 bases between them. The CDR3 contains 13 residues. Germline V CDR1 and CDR2: SQVTM, ANQGSEA. CDR3 loop: CSVSGGGMDAYTF. The CDR3 DNA reads as TGCAGCGTCTCCGGCGGGGGAATGGATGCCTACACCTTC.

The CDR3 loop reads CASSSRVADTQYF. CDR3 DNA: TGTGCCAGTAGTAGCAGGGTGGCAGATACGCAGTATTTT. The rearrangement uses TRBV19 and TRBJ2-3; D perhaps matches TRBD1 (5 bases). With 4 bases removed from V and 4 bases from J, the gap between germline ends came to 9 bases. From germline, CDR1 is LNHDA and CDR2 SQIVND (reference sequence). CDR3 length equals 13 residues. Complete variable domain (other parts from reference TRBV19 and TRBJ2-3): DGGITQSPKYLFRKEGQNVTLSCEQNLNHDAMYWYRQDPGQGLRLIYYSQIVNDFQKGDIAEGYSVSREKKESFPLTVTSAQKNPTAFYLCASSSRVADTQYFGPGTRLTVL.

The chain uses TRBV4-3 and TRBJ1-2; D remains ambiguous. CDR1 and CDR2 from the germline V gene are LGHNA and YSLEER. Trimming removed 1 base at V and 4 bases at J, with 16 bases between. The CDR3 consists of 16 residues. Here the CDR3 DNA reads TGCGCCAGCAGCCAAGGAAAGGCGGTCGGAGGCTATGGCTACACCTTC. It encodes CASSQGKAVGGYGYTF.

The table lists this clone with a count of one. This chain connects TRBV29-1 to TRBJ1-2; 7 bases map to TRBD1. CDR1 and CDR2 (germline): SQVTM, ANQGSEA. The CDR3 has 14 amino acids. J lost 5 bases, V lost 6 bases, and 12 bases had no gene match. Here the CDR3 DNA reads TGCAGCGTACAGACAGGGCAGAGACTTTATGGCTACACCTTC. It specifies CSVQTGQRLYGYTF.

The chain couples TRBV6-5 to TRBJ2-5, with D possibly being TRBD1 (6 bases). Germline V lookup: CDR1 MNHEY, CDR2 SVGAGI. This CDR3 contains 12 residues. V shed 5 bases and J shed 5 bases, with 9 bases lying between them. The CDR3 DNA is TGTGCCAGCAGTACAACAGGGGAGACCCAGTACTTC. Its protein is CASSTTGETQYF.

As concerns this clone: Other nucleotide sequences in the sample specify the same CDR3. The chain uses TRBV7-9 and TRBJ1-2; 8 nucleotides line up with TRBD1. This CDR3 has 13 residues. In germline, CDR1 is SEHNR, CDR2 FQNEAQ (reference sequence). V trimming: 3 bases; J trimming: 3 bases; junction bases outside the gene matches: 0. CDR3 coding DNA: TGTGCCAGCAGCTTGGACAGGGACTATGGCTACACCTTC. This codes for CASSLDRDYGYTF.

The rearrangement joins TRBV19 to TRBJ2-3; D might be TRBD2 (6 bases). Germline CDR1 reads LNHDA; CDR2 reads SQIVND (reference sequence). Trimming took 8 bases from V and 1 from J, leaving 16 bases between them. The CDR3 totals 15 residues. CDR3 region: CASASAGTGTDTQYF. CDR3 nucleotides: TGTGCCAGTGCTAGTGCGGGAACTGGCACAGATACGCAGTATTTT.

The CDR3 DNA follows: TGTGCCAGCAGCCAAGTCCTTGACGGGACAGGATTTCAAGAGACCCAGTACTTC. Its translation: CASSQVLDGTGFQETQYF. The V call is TRBV4-2, the J call TRBJ2-5, with 8 nucleotides matching TRBD1. There are 18 residues in the CDR3. Trimming took 1 base from V and 2 from J; bases not matched to a gene: 12. Germline V gene sequence: CDR1 LGHNA, CDR2 YNFKEQ.

Only a few counts were recorded for this clone. The chain has TRBV7-9 and TRBJ2-5; no firm D call. Germline CDR1 SEHNR, CDR2 FQNEAQ (reference sequence). The V gene lost 1 base and the J gene lost 0 bases, with 12 bases spanning the gap. The CDR3 is 16 residues long. The CDR3 is CASSLVYQSDQETQYF. For the CDR3, the DNA is TGTGCCAGCAGCTTAGTGTACCAATCGGACCAAGAGACCCAGTACTTC.

This clone has only a few counts. The chain links TRBV14 to TRBJ2-6; D is possibly TRBD2 (5 bases). The V gene's germline CDR1 is SGHDN and CDR2 FVKESK. The CDR3 sequence is 15 residues long. V was clipped by 4 bases and J by 0 bases, with 7 bases between them. The CDR3 reads CASSRENSGANVLTF. CDR3 sequence (DNA): TGTGCCAGCAGCCGGGAGAACTCTGGGGCCAACGTCCTGACTTTC.

The rearrangement joins TRBV6-1 to TRBJ2-7, with 7 bases that match TRBD1. Per germline, CDR1 MNHNS and CDR2 SASEGT. This CDR3 is built from 14 residues. The junction had 10 bases not matched to a gene; V was cut back by 5 bases and J by 6 bases. CDR3 DNA sequence: TGTGCCAGCAGTAAACCCCGGACAGGCGTCGAGCAGTACTTC. Translating gives CASSKPRTGVEQYF.

The genes are TRBV5-1 and TRBJ1-1, with D possibly being TRBD1 (6 bases). This CDR3 region has 12 residues. Trimming took off 3 bases at V and 9 bases at J, with 12 bases between the two ends. Germline lookup yields CDR1 SGHRS and CDR2 YFSETQ. For the CDR3, the DNA is TGCGCCAGCAGCTACTCCCGGGACAAAGCTTTCTTT. Amino acid sequence: CASSYSRDKAFF.

The J gene is TRBJ1-5, the V gene TRBV29-1, with a tentative D call TRBD1 (5 bases). The V end lost 2 bases, the J end lost 7 bases, and 12 bases lay between the germline ends. The germline gives CDR1 SQVTM, CDR2 ANQGSEA. This CDR3 has 13 residues. The CDR3 sequence: CSVERRDGQPQHF. The CDR3 region has the DNA TGCAGCGTTGAACGCAGGGATGGCCAGCCCCAGCATTTT. The full variable domain, in which reference TRBV29-1 and TRBJ1-5 provide the parts outside the CDR3, is SAVISQKPSRDICQRGTSLTIQCQVDSQVTMMFWYRQQPGQSLTLIATANQGSEATYESGFVIDKFPISRPNLTFSTLTVSNMSPEDSSIYLCSVERRDGQPQHFGDGTRLSIL.

The chain couples TRBV6-5 to TRBJ1-6, with D maybe TRBD1 (6 bases). Between the trimmed V and J ends, which lost 7 bases and 6 bases, there was a span of 13 bases. The germline gives CDR1 MNHEY, CDR2 SVGAGI. The CDR3 loop spans 14 amino acids. CDR3 sequence reads: CASKGDRFNSPLHF. The CDR3 nucleotides are TGTGCCAGCAAAGGAGACAGGTTTAATTCACCCCTCCACTTT.

V is TRBV9 and J is TRBJ2-3; TRBD1 aligns across 10 bases. CDR1 is SGDLS, CDR2 YYNGEE, per germline. The CDR3 extends over 18 amino acids. The trim removed 5 bases at V and 4 bases at J, leaving 16 bases unmatched. The CDR3 nucleotides are TGTGCCAGCAGTTTAGTGGGCACCGGGACAGGGGTTGCAGATACGCAGTATTTT. This gives the protein CASSLVGTGTGVADTQYF.

The V gene is TRBV5-1, the J gene TRBJ2-7, with D maybe TRBD1 (6 bases). Germline loops: CDR1 SGHRS, CDR2 YFSETQ. This CDR3 has 16 amino acids. V lost 5 bases to trimming and J lost 5 bases, with 23 bases between them. The CDR3, as DNA: TGCGCCAGCAGTAGCCCCCCTGGACAGAGCGTCCACGAGCAGTACTTC. This translates into CASSSPPGQSVHEQYF.

The V gene is TRBV7-9, the J gene TRBJ2-1; a possible D gene is TRBD2 (7 bases). The CDR3 contains 18 residues. CDR1 and CDR2 (germline): SEHNR, FQNEAQ (reference sequence). Trimming cost V 2 bases and J 2 bases, with 19 bases left between them. Written as DNA, the CDR3 is TGTGCCAGCAGCTTAATCGGCGGGGGCGGTTCGACCTACAATGAGCAGTTCTTC. Protein sequence: CASSLIGGGGSTYNEQFF. The variable domain in full, with the rest retrieved from reference TRBV7-9 and TRBJ2-1, is DTGVSQNPRHKITKRGQNVTFRCDPISEHNRLYWYRQTLGQGPEFLTYFQNEAQLEKSRLLSDRFSAERPKGSFSTLEIQRTEQGDSAMYLCASSLIGGGGSTYNEQFFGPGTRLTVL.

The chain recombines TRBV5-5 with TRBJ1-5; D is possibly TRBD1 (6 bases). Trimming stripped 1 base from V and 3 bases from J, with 8 bases between. Germline assignment: CDR1 SGHKS and CDR2 YYEKEE (reference sequence). The CDR3 has 14 amino acids. CDR3 DNA sequence: TGTGCCAGCAGCTTGCCAGGGGTCAATCAGCCCCAGCATTTT. It specifies CASSLPGVNQPQHF. Supplemented by reference TRBV5-5 and TRBJ1-5, the full variable domain reads DAGVTQSPTHLIKTRGQQVTLRCSPISGHKSVSWYQQVLGQGPQFIFQYYEKEERGRGNFPDRFSARQFPNYSSELNVNALLLGDSALYLCASSLPGVNQPQHFGDGTRLSIL.

The genes are TRBV4-2 and TRBJ2-5; D perhaps matches TRBD2 (5 bases). CDR3 length: 14 amino acids. Germline CDR1 LGHNA, CDR2 YNFKEQ. V lost 1 base and J 5 bases, leaving 11 bases between the germline ends. The CDR3 bases are TGTGCCAGCAGCCAAGGAGAGGGCCGCGAGACCCAGTACTTC. Translated: CASSQGEGRETQYF.

The V and J genes are TRBV30 and TRBJ2-7, with D unresolved. Germline CDR1 GTSNPN, CDR2 SVGIG (reference sequence). The CDR3 totals 9 residues. The CDR3 reads CALSYEQYF. As DNA, the CDR3 is TGTGCTCTTTCCTACGAGCAGTACTTC.

With respect to this clone: One end of the junction fails to match germline, which may point to a read error. The chain links TRBV7-7 to TRBJ2-1; no clear D gene. CDR1 and CDR2 from the germline V gene are SSHAT and FNYEAQ (reference sequence). This CDR3 contains 14 residues. CDR3 residues: CASSPNRAYNEQFF. In nucleotides, the CDR3 is TGTGCTAGCAGCCCGAACAGAGCCTACAATGAGCAGTTCTTC.

This sequence joins TRBV10-3 and TRBJ2-7; 9 bases match TRBD2. Germline loops: CDR1 ENHRY, CDR2 SYGVKD. The CDR3 has 15 residues. V lost 3 bases, J lost 6 bases, and 9 bases stayed unmatched. CDR3 in amino acids: CAISDFSSGGFEQYF. The CDR3 nucleotides read TGTGCCATCAGTGACTTCTCGAGCGGGGGGTTCGAGCAGTACTTC.

V and J are TRBV7-6 and TRBJ1-2, with no clear D. This CDR3 region has 13 residues. CDR1 SGHVS and CDR2 FNYEAQ come from the germline V gene. V shed 1 base and J shed 7 bases, with 10 bases lying between them. The CDR3 sequence is CASSLEASTGYTF. In DNA, the CDR3 is TGTGCCAGCAGCTTAGAAGCTTCCACTGGCTACACCTTC.

V is TRBV5-1 and J is TRBJ1-1, with 9 bases identical to TRBD1. Germline-derived CDR1 and CDR2 are SGHRS and YFSETQ. The CDR3 runs 18 residues. V lost 3 bases and J lost 5; bases outside the gene matches: 17. The CDR3 DNA reads TGCGCCAGCAGCTACCACCGGGACAGGGTTAGTTTTGAGACTGAAGCTTTCTTT. Translation gives CASSYHRDRVSFETEAFF.

This clone was picked up one time. The rearrangement uses TRBV7-8 and TRBJ2-7; D is possibly TRBD2 (5 bases). The CDR3 is 13 amino acids. Trimming shortened V by 5 bases and J by 2 bases, and 10 bases separated the two germline ends. The germline V gene has CDR1 SGHVS and CDR2 FQNEAQ. CDR3 region: CASSDEGTYEQYF. The CDR3 region has the DNA TGTGCCAGCAGCGACGAGGGAACCTACGAGCAGTACTTC. The variable domain in full, with the rest retrieved from reference TRBV7-8 and TRBJ2-7, is GAGVSQSPRYKVAKRGQDVALRCDPISGHVSLFWYQQALGQGPEFLTYFQNEAQLDKSGLPSDRFFAERPEGSVSTLKIQRTQQEDSAVYLCASSDEGTYEQYFGPGTRLTVT.

The chain joins TRBV4-3 to TRBJ1-2, with a tentative D call TRBD1 (6 bases). This CDR3 is built from 15 residues. Trimming pared 0 bases from V and 3 bases from J, leaving 11 bases between. Germline CDR1 reads LGHNA; CDR2 reads YSLEER. The DNA for the CDR3 is TGCGCCAGCAGCCAAGAACAGGGAGGGTACTATGGCTACACCTTC. Its protein is CASSQEQGGYYGYTF.

This chain connects TRBV15 to TRBJ1-1; D is uncertain. Germline V gene data show CDR1 as LNHNV and CDR2 as YYDKDF (reference sequence). The CDR3 runs 14 residues. V lost 0 bases and J lost 2, with 7 bases in between. The CDR3 DNA reads TGTGCCACCAGCAGAGATGGGAGAAACACTGAAGCTTTCTTT. It encodes CATSRDGRNTEAFF.

Judged by abundance, this clone is medium-sized. This sequence joins TRBV7-9 and TRBJ2-1; no clear D gene. This CDR3 region has 13 residues. Germline CDR1 is SEHNR and CDR2 is FQNEAQ (reference sequence). The CDR3 loop is CASELSHLNEQFF. The CDR3 coding sequence is TGTGCATCTGAGCTCTCTCATCTAAATGAGCAGTTCTTC.

V usage is TRBV19 and J usage is TRBJ2-1; D is perhaps TRBD2 (5 bases). V was pared by 9 bases and J by 4 bases, with 13 bases between. Germline-derived CDR1 and CDR2 are LNHDA and SQIVND (reference sequence). This CDR3 spans 13 amino acids. The CDR3 nucleotides are TGTGCCAGCCGGGGTCGTTTATACAATGAGCAGTTCTTC. Translated: CASRGRLYNEQFF.

The chain couples TRBV28 to TRBJ1-5; D might be TRBD1 (6 bases). Germline CDR1 and CDR2: MDHEN and SYDVKM. The CDR3 extends over 16 amino acids. Trimming left V 10 bases short and J 4 bases short, with 23 bases between. CDR3 region: CATMGAGFGSNQPQHF. In DNA, the CDR3 is TGTGCCACCATGGGGGCAGGGTTTGGGTCGAATCAGCCCCAGCATTTT.

The chain recombines TRBV9 with TRBJ2-3; TRBD1 might be the D (7 bases). Trimming left V 1 base short and J 0 bases short, with 15 bases between. The CDR3 loop spans 17 amino acids. Germline CDR1 reads SGDLS; CDR2 reads YYNGEE. In DNA, the CDR3 is TGTGCCAGCAGCGTAACCGGCGGGACAGCTAGCACAGATACGCAGTATTTT. Translation: CASSVTGGTASTDTQYF.